These 9 T cell receptor beta chains were sequenced from one sample in a study of a mutant IDH1 vaccine in newly diagnosed glioma. TCRdb keeps only in-frame clones here, not all; method: immunoSEQ multiplex PCR. This table holds 20,000 to 25,000 clones, roughly 89% found once. Documented time point: week 11, during vaccination. Every vaccine dose comprised 300 ug of mutant IDH1 20-mer peptide plus topical imiquimod. Their antigens are not known. The specimen was PBMCs, collected from a glioma patient whose treatment included an IDH1 peptide vaccine. These receptors all come from a middle-aged woman with glioma.

The V call is TRBV6-5, the J call TRBJ1-4; the D is unclear. Between the trimmed V and J ends, which lost 8 bases and 5 bases, there was a span of 6 bases. Germline-derived CDR1 and CDR2 are MNHEY and SVGAGI. This CDR3 spans 11 amino acids. CDR3 DNA sequence: TGTGCCAGCCGAGAGAATGAAAAACTGTTTTTT. Translation: CASRENEKLFF.

This rearrangement joins TRBV6-6 to TRBJ1-4; TRBD1 is a possible D gene (5 bases). Germline CDR1 and CDR2: MNHNY and SVGAGI (reference sequence). This CDR3 is 14 amino acids long. Trimming pared 4 bases from V and 8 bases from J, leaving 14 bases between. The CDR3 spells CASSSGVRGEKLFF. CDR3 DNA sequence: TGTGCCAGCAGTTCGGGGGTCCGGGGCGAAAAACTGTTTTTT.

The J gene is TRBJ1-1, the V gene TRBV6-6; TRBD1 might be the D (5 bases). This CDR3 contains 16 residues. V lost 7 bases, J lost 1 base, and 19 bases lay in between. The germline V gene encodes CDR1 MNHNY and CDR2 SVGAGI (reference sequence). The chain's CDR3 is CASTLVGAFRNTEAFF. The CDR3 DNA follows: TGTGCCAGCACACTCGTTGGGGCCTTCAGGAACACTGAAGCTTTCTTT.

The chain links TRBV9 to TRBJ1-1; perhaps TRBD1 as D (5 bases). The CDR3 is 16 residues long. CDR1 and CDR2 from the germline V gene are SGDLS and YYNGEE. With 0 bases removed from V and 4 bases from J, the gap between germline ends came to 16 bases. DNA for the CDR3: TGTGCCAGCAGCGTAGGGGACCGAGGCCGGAGCACTGAAGCTTTCTTT. The encoded protein is CASSVGDRGRSTEAFF.

This clone was counted only a few times. The chain combines TRBV6-5 with TRBJ2-5; D may be TRBD1 (5 bases). CDR1 MNHEY and CDR2 SVGAGI come from the germline V gene. This CDR3 has 15 residues. Trimming shortened V by 6 bases and J by 1 base, and 15 bases separated the two germline ends. The CDR3 sequence is CASSSFRGSQETQYF. CDR3 DNA sequence: TGTGCCAGCAGCTCCTTTAGGGGTTCCCAAGAGACCCAGTACTTC.

The chain has TRBV7-3 and TRBJ1-2; D possibly corresponds to TRBD1 (5 bases). Germline V gene data show CDR1 as SGHTA and CDR2 as FQGTGA. The CDR3 is 14 residues long. The germline V and J ends were trimmed by 5 bases and 8 bases, with 18 bases remaining between them. The CDR3 loop reads CASSPNHDRAGYTF. CDR3 nucleotide sequence: TGTGCCAGCAGCCCAAACCACGACAGAGCGGGCTACACCTTC.

This chain uses TRBV6-1 with TRBJ1-5; D call uncertain. The CDR3 runs 15 residues. Germline-derived CDR1 and CDR2 are MNHNS and SASEGT. Trimming shortened V by 2 bases and J by 4 bases, and 12 bases separated the two germline ends. The chain's CDR3 is CASSEREGRNQPQHF. As DNA, the CDR3 is TGTGCCAGCAGTGAACGGGAGGGTAGGAATCAGCCCCAGCATTTT.

The genes are TRBV12-5 and TRBJ1-5; D perhaps matches TRBD1 (5 bases). This CDR3 is 15 amino acids long. The germline V gene encodes CDR1 LGHNT and CDR2 FRNRAP. V lost 6 bases and J lost 3, with 15 bases in between. CDR3 sequence (DNA): TGTGCTAGTGGACGGGACCGGGCGGCCAATCAGCCCCAGCATTTT. Protein: CASGRDRAANQPQHF.

This chain links TRBV2 with TRBJ2-3; 11 nucleotides line up with TRBD1. The germline V gene has CDR1 SNHLY and CDR2 FYNNEI. The length of the CDR3 is 16 residues. J gave up 0 bases and V 5 bases, and 4 bases lay outside the gene matches. Here the CDR3 DNA reads TGTGCCAGCAGTTACCGGGACAGGGGGAGCACAGATACGCAGTATTTT. Amino acid sequence: CASSYRDRGSTDTQYF.